The entry that follows covers one T cell receptor beta chain sequence. The antigen this receptor binds is unknown. Base qualities are missing; no much larger clone stands one base away. This record comes from a study of glioma-infiltrating T cells after dendritic cell vaccination (TCRdb year 2016). For the study in its entirety: Of the roughly 15 glioblastoma patients in the cohort, all drawn from Phase I and II dendritic cell vaccination trials, 9 were newly diagnosed and 6 had recurrent disease. Survival after dendritic cell vaccination was correlated with TCR sequencing metrics such as TIL content and the overlap between tumor and blood repertoires. Three intradermal dendritic cell vaccine injections were administered to patients at biweekly intervals in the arm below the axilla. The vaccine consisted of monocyte-derived dendritic cells cultured about 7 days with IL-4 and GM-CSF, then pulsed overnight with autologous tumor lysate. In glioblastoma patients vaccinated with dendritic cells, deep sequencing of TCR beta CDR3 regions served to measure the amount of tumor-infiltrating lymphocytes and to compare repertoires between tumor and blood. Between about 2002 and 2013, the patients were given dendritic cell vaccination pulsed with autologous tumor lysate.

CDR1 and CDR2, looked up from the germline V gene, are SGHRS and YFSETQ. V ends up 4 bases short and J 3 bases short, with an unmatched junction base count of 10. Including cysteine and phenylalanine, the CDR3 has 17 amino acids. The DNA shown is the 51-base CDR3, in frame from base 1. Results and caveats for the whole study, not just this receptor: The TCR overlap response model with three groups was called speculative and said to need prospective validation. TCR clonality showed no direct relationship with survival, which suggests that a diverse polyclonal response may matter. After dendritic cell vaccination, a higher estimated pretreatment TIL content predicted longer time to progression and longer overall survival. The cohort was small and heterogeneous, few patients had complete blood and tumor sets, and even fewer had initial-recurrent tumor pairs.

The immunoSEQ assay amplified TCRB CDR3 regions from 1.5 to 2.5 micrograms of genomic DNA, or from all available DNA when less than that amount was available. The multiplex PCR employed 60 forward primers targeting TCR V beta segments and 13 reverse primers targeting J beta segments. Synthetic control templates were spiked into each sample at limiting dilution to estimate reads per starting template. The Illumina HiSeq System generated 87 bp sequencing reads. Per the authors' processing: PCR and sequencing errors were removed by a nearest neighbor algorithm that merged closely related sequences. TCR overlap was measured as the percentage of unique tumor TCR beta sequences also present in the same patient's peripheral blood. TCRdb provides this immuneACCESS table in a form limited to in-frame rearrangements. Some clones are lacking; in checked studies, under half of them reflect an unresolved V gene, and why the rest are absent is not known. The DNA was the basis for D and trimming; V, J and clone size are from that table. In all, the sample holds around 62,000 clones, and roughly 80% of those were seen once. The ten largest clones add up to around 9.6% of the sample.

Patients were selected on the basis of adequate residual fresh-frozen tumor tissue and more than two years of available survival data. Molecular status otherwise varied across the glioblastoma patients, but none of them carried an isocitrate dehydrogenase mutation. PBMC were collected before vaccination, two weeks after the third vaccination, and at tumor progression if progression occurred. The Qiagen DNeasy Blood extraction Kit was used for extraction of genomic DNA. The rearrangement joined TRBV5-1 to TRBJ2-7; TRBD2 agrees with 13 junctional bases. The source was blood, collected before dendritic cell vaccination. The TCR originated in a human donor with glioblastoma. The nucleotide sequence is TGCGCCAGCAGCCGAAACCCCGGGACTAGCGGGAACTACGAGCAGTACTTC. Its product reads: CASSRNPGTSGNYEQYF.